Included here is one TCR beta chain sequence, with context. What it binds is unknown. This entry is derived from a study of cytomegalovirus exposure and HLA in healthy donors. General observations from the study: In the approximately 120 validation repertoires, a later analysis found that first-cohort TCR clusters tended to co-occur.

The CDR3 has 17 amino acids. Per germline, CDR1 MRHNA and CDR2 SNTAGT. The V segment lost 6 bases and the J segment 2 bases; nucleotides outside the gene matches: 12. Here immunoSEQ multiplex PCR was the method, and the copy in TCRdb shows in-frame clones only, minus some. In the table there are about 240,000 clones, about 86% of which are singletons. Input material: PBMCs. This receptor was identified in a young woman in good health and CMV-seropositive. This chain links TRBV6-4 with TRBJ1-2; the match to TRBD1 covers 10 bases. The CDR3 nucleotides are TGTGCCAGCAGCAAGAAGGGACAGGGGAGTTCCAACTATGGCTACACCTTC. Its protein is CASSKKGQGSSNYGYTF.